The 25 T cell receptor beta chains reported below all come from one sample, sequenced in a study of molecular identifiers for immune sequencing clone quantification. One entry per CDR3 protein, called by TCRdb with MiXCR from the PCR reads. The top ten clones hold 9% to 10% of a sample with 97,000 or so distinct CDR3 sequences, 30% to 45% of them seen once. Sequenced material: naive CD8+ T cells from blood, with Jurkat cell RNA spiked in. Subset specified: FACS-sorted CD8+CD4-CCR7+CD45RA+ naive T cells. The receptors stem from a human donor in good health. Some libraries in this study had Jurkat cell RNA spiked in.

This clonotype turned up a few times. The chain joins TRBV27 to TRBJ2-3; a possible D gene is TRBD2 (6 bases). CDR1 is MNHEY and CDR2 is SMNVEV in the germline V gene (reference sequence). Trimming stripped 6 bases from V and 2 bases from J, with 12 bases between. The CDR3 covers 14 residues. CDR3 bases: TGTGCCAGCAGGCCGGGACTCCTCACAGATACGCAGTATTTT. As protein: CASRPGLLTDTQYF.

Points on this clonotype: A much larger clone lies a single base off, so this may be a read error. The rearrangement links TRBV12-3 or TRBV12-4 to TRBJ1-5; the D is unclear. The CDR3 sequence is 15 residues long. The CDR3 DNA follows: TGTGCCAGCAGTCCGACAAGAAATAGCAATCAGCCCAAGCATTTT. Translated, it gives CASSPTRNSNQPKHF.

To note about this clonotype: A much larger clone lies one base from this, so it may be a read error. The gene calls are TRBV4-3 and TRBJ1-3; D is undetermined. Looked up from germline, CDR1 is LGHNA and CDR2 is YSLEER. CDR3 length: 14 amino acids. Trimming removed 4 bases at V and 1 base at J, with 8 bases between. DNA of the CDR3: TGCGCCAGCAGCCCAATCGTGTCTGGAAACACCATATATTTT. It specifies CASSPIVSGNTIYF.

About this clonotype itself: Possible read error: a much larger clone is one base away. The gene calls are TRBV7-2 and TRBJ2-5; the D is unclear. The length of the CDR3 is 11 residues. CDR1 and CDR2 from the germline V gene are SGHTA and FQGNSA. V lost 1 base to trimming and J lost 7 bases, with 4 bases between them. The CDR3 loop reads CASSLEVTQYF. Here the CDR3 DNA reads TGTGCCAGCAGCTTAGAGGTGACCCAGTACTTC.

In this sample, this clonotype turned up many times. The chain couples TRBV28 to TRBJ2-3, with 8 positions matching TRBD1. The junction had 12 bases not matched to a gene; V was cut back by 6 bases and J by 1 base. This CDR3 has 17 amino acids. Germline CDR1 is MDHEN and CDR2 is SYDVKM. CDR3 in amino acids: CASRYPTGALGTDTQYF. CDR3 DNA sequence: TGTGCCAGCAGGTACCCGACAGGGGCGCTGGGCACAGATACGCAGTATTTT.

V is TRBV4-3 and J is TRBJ2-3; 7 nucleotides line up with TRBD2. CDR1 is LGHNA and CDR2 is YSLEER in the germline V gene. This CDR3 region has 16 residues. Losses at the gene ends were 0 bases for V and 6 bases for J; bases not matched to a gene: 9. CDR3: CASSQEGQAGWDTQYF. The CDR3 DNA follows: TGCGCCAGCAGCCAAGAAGGGCAAGCGGGATGGGATACGCAGTATTTT.

The V gene is TRBV29-1, the J gene TRBJ2-3, with D perhaps TRBD1 or TRBD2 (6 bases each). The CDR3 covers 14 residues. Per germline, CDR1 SQVTM and CDR2 ANQGSEA. The V gene lost 7 bases and the J gene lost 0 bases, with 14 bases spanning the gap. The CDR3 DNA reads as TGCAGCGCTGTCCGGGGGCTGAGCACAGATACGCAGTATTTT. It codes for CSAVRGLSTDTQYF.

This clonotype counts as medium-sized. The chain employs TRBV7-9 and TRBJ1-5; 10 nucleotides line up with TRBD1. The germline V gene has CDR1 SEHNR and CDR2 FQNEAQ (reference sequence). The V segment lost 5 bases and the J segment 4 bases; nucleotides outside the gene matches: 5. The CDR3 has 15 amino acids. The CDR3 reads CASSGTGAGNQPQHF. The CDR3 coding sequence is TGTGCCAGCAGCGGGACAGGGGCTGGAAATCAGCCCCAGCATTTT.

This clonotype was seen many times. CDR3 loop: CASSYGQGRDEQYF. The DNA of the CDR3 is TGTGCCAGCAGTTATGGACAGGGAAGGGACGAGCAGTACTTC. The chain has TRBV6-1 and TRBJ2-7; TRBD1 matches 8 bases. J gave up 5 bases and V 5 bases, and 8 bases lay outside the gene matches. CDR3 length: 14 residues. Looked up from germline, CDR1 is MNHNS and CDR2 is SASEGT.

Many counts were recorded for this clonotype. The chain uses TRBV28 and TRBJ1-5, with a weak D call TRBD1 (6 bases). This CDR3 has 15 amino acids. With 7 bases removed from V and 3 bases from J, the gap between germline ends came to 16 bases. Germline V gives CDR1 MDHEN, CDR2 SYDVKM. The CDR3 coding sequence is TGTGCCAGCATCCCATGGGGGGGCAACAATCAGCCCCAGCATTTT. Translated: CASIPWGGNNQPQHF.

The J gene is TRBJ2-5, the V gene TRBV27; D is ambiguous. The CDR3 spans 12 residues. Germline V gene sequence: CDR1 MNHEY, CDR2 SMNVEV (reference sequence). V lost 6 bases and J lost 5, with 10 bases in between. CDR3 bases: TGTGCCAGCAGGGGAATTCAGGAGACCCAGTACTTC. Protein sequence: CASRGIQETQYF.

CDR3 loop: CSARLAASTDTQYF. The CDR3 region has the DNA TGCAGCGCCCGACTAGCGGCTAGCACAGATACGCAGTATTTT. The chain combines TRBV29-1 with TRBJ2-3, with 9 nucleotides matching TRBD2. After removal of 7 bases from V and 0 bases from J, the junction contained 5 bases not matched to a gene. The CDR3 is 14 residues long. Germline lookup yields CDR1 SQVTM and CDR2 ANQGSEA.

This clonotype was detected a few times. The V gene is TRBV19, the J gene TRBJ2-3, with D unresolved. V lost 4 bases and J lost 2, with 4 bases in between. The CDR3 is 12 amino acids. Germline V gives CDR1 LNHDA, CDR2 SQIVND (reference sequence). The CDR3 nucleotides read TGTGCCAGTAGTACACTCACAGATACGCAGTATTTT. This gives the protein CASSTLTDTQYF.

Concerning this clonotype: This likely comes from a read error, as the CDR3 has no conserved phenylalanine or tryptophan at its end. The CDR3 reads CATPTGSRTEAFI. CDR3 nucleotides: TGTGCCACCCCCACGGGTTCGCGCACAGAAGCTTTCATT. The rearrangement uses TRBV13 and TRBJ1-1; no definite D call. With 10 bases removed from V and 8 bases from J, the gap between germline ends came to 20 bases. The CDR3 is 13 amino acids. The germline V gene encodes CDR1 PRHDT and CDR2 FYEKMQ (reference sequence).

In this sample, this clonotype turned up many times. The chain carries TRBV28 and TRBJ2-5; 7 nucleotides match TRBD1. Trimming cost V 4 bases and J 1 base; bases outside gene matches: 9. Germline-derived CDR1 and CDR2 are MDHEN and SYDVKM. CDR3 length: 16 amino acids. The CDR3 here is CASSSGQDGTQETQYF. For the CDR3, the DNA is TGTGCCAGCAGTTCAGGACAGGACGGAACCCAAGAGACCCAGTACTTC.

This clonotype has only a few counts. The chain employs TRBV5-4 and TRBJ1-1; D not certain. The CDR3 is made up of 13 amino acids. V was clipped by 6 bases and J by 11 bases, with 20 bases between them. Germline CDR1 and CDR2: SGHNT and YYREEE (reference sequence). The CDR3 reads CASTPLSGVGAFF. The CDR3 DNA sequence: TGTGCCAGCACCCCCCTGTCGGGTGTAGGGGCTTTCTTT.

This clonotype was detected a few times. This sequence joins TRBV29-1 and TRBJ2-1; 13 bases are shared with TRBD2. Per germline, CDR1 SQVTM and CDR2 ANQGSEA. The CDR3 has 18 residues. Trimming at V came to 0 bases and at J to 4 bases, leaving 9 bases not matched to a gene. CDR3 residues: CSVEDGGLAGVSYNEQFF. As DNA, the CDR3 is TGCAGCGTTGAAGATGGCGGACTAGCGGGAGTTTCTTACAATGAGCAGTTCTTC.

The table lists this clonotype with a count of one. A much larger clone lies a single base off, so this may be a read error. The chain recombines TRBV5-4 with TRBJ2-7; a possible D gene is TRBD1 (6 bases). Per the germline V gene, CDR1 is SGHNT and CDR2 is YYREEE (reference sequence). V was cut by 0 bases and J by 9 bases, with 22 bases left in between. The CDR3 is 16 residues long. The CDR3 sequence is CASSLVPITGFVGQYF. CDR3 DNA: TGTGCCAGCAGCTTGGTGCCCATCACAGGGTTTGTCGGGCAGTACTTC.

The chain has TRBV6-2 or TRBV6-3 and TRBJ2-7, with D possibly TRBD2 on 5 matching bases. The CDR3 totals 14 residues. Trimming removed 2 bases from V and 6 bases from J, with 14 bases in between. Germline V gene lookup returns CDR1 MNHEY and CDR2 SVGEGT. CDR3 region: CASSYRALASEQYF. In DNA form, the CDR3 reads TGTGCCAGCAGTTACAGGGCCCTAGCCAGCGAGCAGTACTTC.

The CDR3 loop is CASSYSLTEAFF. CDR3 in DNA: TGTGCCAGCAGTTACTCCCTCACTGAAGCTTTCTTT. V is TRBV6-6 and J is TRBJ1-1; unclear D gene. V was pared by 0 bases and J by 4 bases, with 3 bases between. The V gene's germline CDR1 is MNHNY and CDR2 SVGAGI (reference sequence). This CDR3 has 12 residues.

The gene calls are TRBV4-2 and TRBJ2-2, with 7 positions matching TRBD2. Germline V lookup: CDR1 LGHNA, CDR2 YNFKEQ. CDR3 length: 18 residues. Unmatched junction bases numbered 10, after V lost 1 base and J lost 2 bases. This CDR3 reads CASSQVENLAVNTGELFF. The CDR3 bases are TGTGCCAGCAGCCAAGTGGAGAATCTAGCGGTAAACACCGGGGAGCTGTTTTTT.

In its sample, this clonotype was seen once. A much larger clone lies one base from this, so it may be a read error. CDR3 amino acids: CASGARVGTEVSGANVLTF. As DNA, the CDR3 is TGTGCCAGCGGTGCCCGAGTCGGGACAGAAGTCTCTGGGGCCAACGTCCTGACTTTC. The rearrangement uses TRBV6-1 and TRBJ2-6; 7 bases fit TRBD1. The CDR3 has 19 residues. Germline V gives CDR1 MNHNS, CDR2 SASEGT. J gave up 0 bases and V 8 bases, and 16 bases lay outside the gene matches.

This clonotype showed up many times. V usage is TRBV4-3 and J usage is TRBJ2-1, with D hard to call. Trimming took 3 bases from V and 11 from J, leaving 14 bases between them. The CDR3 runs 13 residues. Germline loops: CDR1 LGHNA, CDR2 YSLEER. CDR3 residues: CASSQETSAQQFF. CDR3 nucleotide sequence: TGCGCCAGCAGCCAGGAGACTTCAGCCCAGCAGTTCTTC.

J is TRBJ2-7 and V is TRBV28; possible D gene TRBD2, 6 bases. Trimming removed 8 bases at V and 0 bases at J, with 14 bases between. The CDR3 totals 14 residues. Germline-derived CDR1 and CDR2 are MDHEN and SYDVKM. As DNA, the CDR3 is TGTGCCAGCCTAGGTTACGGGAGCTCCTACGAGCAGTACTTC. This sequence encodes CASLGYGSSYEQYF.

Only a few counts were recorded for this clonotype. V is TRBV20-1 and J is TRBJ1-2; 7 positions match TRBD1. From germline, CDR1 is DFQATT and CDR2 SNEGSKA (reference sequence). The CDR3 loop spans 15 amino acids. The V segment lost 6 bases and the J segment 4 bases; nucleotides outside the gene matches: 14. CDR3 residues: CSAEWTQGGFYGYTF. CDR3 coding DNA: TGCAGTGCAGAGTGGACTCAGGGGGGGTTCTATGGCTACACCTTC.